Below are 2 T cell receptor beta chains sequenced from a single sample in a study of T cell repertoires in cytomegalovirus infection (dated by TCRdb to between 2018 and 2020). Sequencing used an Illumina HiSeq 1500. TCRdb took the public reads, trimmed them with fastp at Q25, ran MiXCR for clone calling and kept in-frame beta chains. Under each unique CDR3 protein, matching rows form one entry showing the most common genes and DNA. Recorded for this sample are 200,000 to 300,000 distinct CDR3 sequences; 9% to 15% of them occurred a single time. Of the sample, 1.5% to 2% falls within the top ten clones. Sequenced sample: PBMCs. Source of these receptors: a human donor in good health (CMV status not recorded). Some clones in this sample may be carry-over from other donors' samples.

This clonotype was recorded at least ten times. The chain uses TRBV19 and TRBJ2-3, with TRBD2 matching over 7 bases. The CDR3 is made up of 15 amino acids. V shed 10 bases and J 4 bases; nucleotides not matched to a gene: 14. Germline CDR1 LNHDA, CDR2 SQIVND (reference sequence). CDR3 nucleotide sequence: TGTGCCACCACCCCCCGGGAGGCCGGGGCAGATACGCAGTATTTT. This sequence encodes CATTPREAGADTQYF.

This clonotype was seen a handful of times. The V call is TRBV9, the J call TRBJ2-7; no definite D call. Trimming removed 0 bases at V and 7 bases at J, with 17 bases between. The CDR3 runs 15 residues. CDR1 SGDLS and CDR2 YYNGEE come from the germline V gene. Here the CDR3 DNA reads TGTGCCAGCAGCGTAGGCGCGATTGGAGTTGGGGAGCAGTACTTC. Its translation is CASSVGAIGVGEQYF.